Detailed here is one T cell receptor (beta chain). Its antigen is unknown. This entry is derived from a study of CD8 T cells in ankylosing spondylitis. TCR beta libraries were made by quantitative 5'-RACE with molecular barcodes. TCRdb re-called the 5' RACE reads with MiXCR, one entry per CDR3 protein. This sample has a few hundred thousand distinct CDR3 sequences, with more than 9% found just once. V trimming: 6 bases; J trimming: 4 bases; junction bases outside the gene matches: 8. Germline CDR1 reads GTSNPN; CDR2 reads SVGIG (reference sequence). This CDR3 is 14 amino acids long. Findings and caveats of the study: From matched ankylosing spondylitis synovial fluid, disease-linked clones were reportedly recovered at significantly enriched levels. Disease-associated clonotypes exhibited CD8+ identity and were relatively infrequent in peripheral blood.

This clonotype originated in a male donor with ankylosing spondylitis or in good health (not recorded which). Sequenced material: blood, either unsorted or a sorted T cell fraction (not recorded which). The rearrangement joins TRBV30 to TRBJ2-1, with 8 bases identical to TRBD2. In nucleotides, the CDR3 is TGTGCCTGCCCCGGGGGGGCTGCGTACAATGAGCAGTTCTTC. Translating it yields CACPGGAAYNEQFF.